The next 21 T cell receptor beta chains were all read from a single sample in a study of T cell changes during pregnancy in multiple sclerosis. Assay used: immunoSEQ multiplex PCR; TCRdb lists only in-frame clones, some missing. The sample has about 69,000 clones, 91% seen once. Sequenced here: CD4+ T cells from peripheral blood mononuclear cells, sampled in the third trimester of pregnancy. These receptors all come from a female donor in good health, enrolled as a control in a pregnancy study.

The V call is TRBV5-5, the J call TRBJ2-5, with D possibly TRBD2 on 6 matching bases. The V gene lost 0 bases and the J gene lost 3 bases, with 9 bases spanning the gap. The CDR3 has 14 amino acids. The V gene's germline CDR1 is SGHKS and CDR2 YYEKEE (reference sequence). CDR3 protein: CASSLVGGEETQYF. The DNA of the CDR3 is TGTGCCAGCAGCTTGGTTGGCGGGGAAGAGACCCAGTACTTC. Complete variable domain (other parts from reference TRBV5-5 and TRBJ2-5): DAGVTQSPTHLIKTRGQQVTLRCSPISGHKSVSWYQQVLGQGPQFIFQYYEKEERGRGNFPDRFSARQFPNYSSELNVNALLLGDSALYLCASSLVGGEETQYFGPGTRLLVL.

J is TRBJ2-3 and V is TRBV7-3; D possibly corresponds to TRBD1 (5 bases). The V gene's germline CDR1 is SGHTA and CDR2 FQGTGA. This CDR3 is built from 15 residues. Trimming removed 5 bases from V and 6 bases from J, with 18 bases in between. The CDR3 reads CASSPNGAFPDTQYF. CDR3 in DNA: TGTGCCAGCAGCCCGAATGGGGCCTTCCCCGATACGCAGTATTTT.

In DNA form, the CDR3 reads TGTGCCAGCTCCCTAAACGGGGAAGGGGGCGAAAAACTGTTTTTT. Translation gives CASSLNGEGGEKLFF. The chain uses TRBV18 and TRBJ1-4; 7 positions match TRBD1. In germline, CDR1 is KGHSH, CDR2 LQKENI. The CDR3 consists of 15 residues. V trimming: 6 bases; J trimming: 8 bases; junction bases outside the gene matches: 12.

The chain employs TRBV18 and TRBJ1-5; D ambiguous. The length of the CDR3 is 13 residues. Germline V CDR1 and CDR2: KGHSH, LQKENI. Trimming took 4 bases from V and 5 from J, leaving 9 bases between them. DNA of the CDR3: TGTGCCAGCTCACTCGAGGCAGATCAGCCCCAGCATTTT. Its protein product is CASSLEADQPQHF.

The rearrangement joins TRBV11-3 to TRBJ1-1; no clear D. This CDR3 has 14 amino acids. Germline CDR1 reads SGHNT; CDR2 reads YENEEA. V lost 2 bases, J lost 5 bases, and 12 bases lay in between. The CDR3 loop is CASSLTRDKTEAFF. The CDR3 DNA sequence: TGTGCCAGCAGCTTAACTCGGGATAAAACTGAAGCTTTCTTT.

The V call is TRBV13, the J call TRBJ1-1; 8 bases are a match to TRBD1. This CDR3 is built from 13 residues. CDR1 is PRHDT and CDR2 is FYEKMQ in the germline V gene (reference sequence). V dropped 5 bases and J dropped 6; count of bases not matched to a gene: 5. CDR3 protein: CASSQGASAEAFF. DNA for the CDR3: TGTGCCAGCAGCCAGGGGGCGTCCGCTGAAGCTTTCTTT. Together with reference TRBV13 and TRBJ1-1, the CDR3 gives the full variable domain: AAGVIQSPRHLIKEKRETATLKCYPIPRHDTVYWYQQGPGQDPQFLISFYEKMQSDKGSIPDRFSAQQFSDYHSELNMSSLELGDSALYFCASSQGASAEAFFGQGTRLTVV.

The CDR3 region has the DNA TGTGCCAGCAGCCCGCGACAGGGGAAGGAAAAACTGTTTTTT. Translating it yields CASSPRQGKEKLFF. This chain joins TRBV14 and TRBJ1-4; 8 bases are a match to TRBD1. The CDR3 consists of 14 residues. Germline assignment: CDR1 SGHDN and CDR2 FVKESK. The trim removed 4 bases at V and 8 bases at J, leaving 6 bases unmatched.

The chain carries TRBV19 and TRBJ1-1; TRBD1 aligns across 7 bases. The CDR3 runs to 16 residues. V lost 5 bases and J lost 7; bases outside the gene matches: 16. The germline V gene has CDR1 LNHDA and CDR2 SQIVND (reference sequence). The CDR3 nucleotides read TGTGCCAGTAGTCGCTACAGGGGCACCTCTGTCGGTGAAGCTTTCTTT. Translation gives CASSRYRGTSVGEAFF.

The rearrangement links TRBV11-3 to TRBJ1-1; D remains unclear. Trimming cost V 1 base and J 7 bases, with 4 bases left between them. The CDR3 totals 11 residues. Germline V CDR1 and CDR2: SGHNT, YENEEA. CDR3 DNA sequence: TGTGCCAGCAGCTTAGCCTATGAAGCTTTCTTT. Amino acid sequence: CASSLAYEAFF.

V usage is TRBV7-8 and J usage is TRBJ1-2, with a weak D call TRBD1 (5 bases). The V gene's germline CDR1 is SGHVS and CDR2 FQNEAQ. V lost 4 bases, J lost 4 bases, and 13 bases lay in between. The CDR3 runs 14 residues. The CDR3 DNA reads as TGTGCCAGCAGCTACACGAGGGGAGGCTATGGCTACACCTTC. The encoded protein is CASSYTRGGYGYTF.

The rearrangement uses TRBV18 and TRBJ2-2, with 12 bases identical to TRBD1. The CDR3 consists of 17 residues. Germline V gene data show CDR1 as KGHSH and CDR2 as LQKENI. V lost 4 bases and J lost 4; bases outside the gene matches: 7. The CDR3 spells CASSRSGTGGSTGELFF. The CDR3 DNA reads as TGTGCCAGCTCACGTTCCGGGACAGGGGGCAGCACCGGGGAGCTGTTTTTT.

The gene calls are TRBV7-2 and TRBJ2-7, with D tentatively TRBD2 (6 bases). Trimming removed 3 bases from V and 0 bases from J, with 9 bases in between. Germline assignment: CDR1 SGHTA and CDR2 FQGNSA. This CDR3 has 14 residues. The CDR3 nucleotides read TGTGCCAGCAGCTTTTTGCGGGACTCCTACGAGCAGTACTTC. Translating gives CASSFLRDSYEQYF.

This chain connects TRBV19 to TRBJ1-4; 8 nucleotides agree with TRBD1. V shed 5 bases and J 8 bases; nucleotides not matched to a gene: 13. The CDR3 extends over 16 amino acids. The germline CDR1 and CDR2 sequences are LNHDA and SQIVND (reference sequence). This CDR3 is CASSSDRAQRREKLFF. The CDR3 coding sequence is TGTGCCAGTAGTTCGGACAGGGCCCAACGGAGGGAAAAACTGTTTTTT.

This chain connects TRBV30 to TRBJ2-7, with D perhaps matching TRBD2 (6 bases). V lost 0 bases to trimming and J lost 6 bases, with 15 bases between them. Per the germline V gene, CDR1 is GTSNPN and CDR2 is SVGIG (reference sequence). The CDR3 extends over 14 amino acids. This CDR3 reads CAWSVGGIGREQYF. In DNA form, the CDR3 reads TGTGCCTGGAGTGTCGGGGGAATTGGGCGCGAGCAGTACTTC.

The chain links TRBV9 to TRBJ2-2, with D possibly TRBD1 on 6 matching bases. CDR1 is SGDLS and CDR2 is YYNGEE in the germline V gene. The CDR3 spans 15 residues. Trimming pared 0 bases from V and 7 bases from J, leaving 13 bases between. In DNA form, the CDR3 reads TGTGCCAGCAGCGTAGGTCCAGGGGCGGACGGGGAGCTGTTTTTT. It is translated as CASSVGPGADGELFF.

This chain's CDR3 is CASSPGGSGGRDTQYF. As DNA, the CDR3 is TGTGCCAGCAGCCCTGGGGGGAGCGGGGGAAGAGATACGCAGTATTTT. This chain links TRBV7-9 with TRBJ2-3; the match to TRBD2 covers 8 bases. CDR1 SEHNR and CDR2 FQNEAQ come from the germline V gene (reference sequence). V dropped 5 bases and J dropped 5; count of bases not matched to a gene: 12. The CDR3 runs 16 residues.

The CDR3: CASSPGQGVIMYNEQFF. CDR3 nucleotide sequence: TGTGCCAGCAGTCCAGGACAGGGGGTAATTATGTACAATGAGCAGTTCTTC. The chain has TRBV5-6 and TRBJ2-1; 10 nucleotides line up with TRBD1. V lost 5 bases and J lost 4; bases outside the gene matches: 12. The CDR3 is made up of 17 amino acids. The V gene's germline CDR1 is SGHDT and CDR2 YYEEEE.

This rearrangement joins TRBV2 to TRBJ2-3; 9 nucleotides agree with TRBD2. V was pared by 6 bases and J by 2 bases, with 12 bases of the junction left unmatched. The CDR3 runs to 17 residues. Germline lookup yields CDR1 SNHLY and CDR2 FYNNEI. The CDR3 sequence: CASSHAARGGHTDTQYF. CDR3 coding DNA: TGTGCCAGCAGCCACGCGGCGCGGGGGGGCCACACAGATACGCAGTATTTT.

This chain uses TRBV5-1 with TRBJ1-1, with D possibly TRBD1 on 6 matching bases. With 0 bases removed from V and 10 bases from J, the gap between germline ends came to 13 bases. The CDR3 is 13 amino acids. Germline lookup yields CDR1 SGHRS and CDR2 YFSETQ. CDR3 nucleotide sequence: TGCGCCAGCAGCTTGGTCAGTACCAGGGGAGCTTTCTTT. Translation gives CASSLVSTRGAFF.

This chain links TRBV7-2 with TRBJ2-2; TRBD1 is a possible D gene (6 bases). The V and J ends lost 5 bases and 0 bases respectively, with 10 bases between them. Germline assignment: CDR1 SGHTA and CDR2 FQGNSA. The CDR3 totals 15 residues. The CDR3 is CASSHPGANTGELFF. The CDR3 DNA reads as TGTGCCAGCAGCCATCCAGGGGCGAACACCGGGGAGCTGTTTTTT.

This sequence joins TRBV12-5 and TRBJ2-5, with 8 bases lining up with TRBD1. With V trimmed by 2 bases and J by 4 bases, 6 bases remained unmatched. Germline-derived CDR1 and CDR2 are LGHNT and FRNRAP. The CDR3 totals 15 residues. CDR3 sequence: CASGLPGQGSETQYF. The CDR3 DNA reads TGTGCTAGTGGTTTGCCCGGACAGGGTTCAGAGACCCAGTACTTC.